A selection of T cell receptor beta chains follows, all from one sample in a study of OX40 agonist ivuxolimab in advanced cancers. Sequenced by immunoSEQ multiplex PCR; TCRdb stores in-frame clones only, minus some. In the table there are about 53,000 clones, about four fifths of which are singletons. The material was CD4+ or CD8+ T cells sorted from blood, obtained in a trial of the OX40 agonist ivuxolimab. The receptor source for this set is an adult with an advanced solid tumor such as melanoma, head and neck, liver or kidney cancer. The CDR3 runs from the conserved cysteine through the conserved F or W. Fields, in order: J gene, D gene, V gene, clone size, CDR3 DNA, CDR3 protein. D genes are given only for firm matches. Size tells how often a clone was seen (once, few, many) or the class of an expanded clone, and some rows leave it out.

TRBJ1-6 | . | TRBV5-6 | . | TGTGCCAGCAGCTTTACAGGCGCAGGGTCACCCCTCCACTTT | CASSFTGAGSPLHF
TRBJ2-3 | . | TRBV10-1 | . | TGCGCCAGCAGTGACCTGACAGGACGCGATACGCAGTATTTT | CASSDLTGRDTQYF
TRBJ2-2 | . | TRBV10-1 | . | TGCGCCAGCTCGGGGAGGCAGAACACCGGGGAGCTGTTTTTT | CASSGRQNTGELFF
TRBJ1-5 | . | TRBV21-1 | few | TGTGCCAGCAGAGGCGAAGAAAGCAATCAGCCCCAGCATTTT | CASRGEESNQPQHF
TRBJ1-6 | . | TRBV2 | few | TGTGCCGGCCGCCGGGAGAGATATAATTCACCCCTCCACTTT | CAGRRERYNSPLHF
TRBJ1-3 | . | TRBV5-1 | . | TGCGCCAGCAGCTTACAGGGAGAAGGAAACACCATATATTTT | CASSLQGEGNTIYF
TRBJ1-1 | . | TRBV4-1 | . | TGCGCCAGCAGCCAAGATAGGAAAAAAGATCAGAACACTGAAGCTTTCTTT | CASSQDRKKDQNTEAFF
TRBJ1-5 | . | TRBV5-8 | . | TGTGCCAGCAGCCCAACGACAGGTCACAATTACAATCAGCCCCAGCATTTT | CASSPTTGHNYNQPQHF
TRBJ1-1 | TRBD1 | TRBV27 | . | TGTGCCAGCAGTCAGGACAGGGCCGCCTTGGGCTCTGAAGCTTTCTTT | CASSQDRAALGSEAFF
TRBJ1-2 | . | TRBV11-2 | few | TGTGCCAGCAGCTTACAGGGAACCTATGGCTACACCTTC | CASSLQGTYGYTF
TRBJ1-3 | . | TRBV6-6 | . | TGTGCCAGCAGTACTACAGGGTACGGAAACACCATATATTTT | CASSTTGYGNTIYF
TRBJ1-3 | . | TRBV28 | . | TGTGCCAGCAACTCTGGCTCTGGAAACACCATATATTTT | CASNSGSGNTIYF
TRBJ2-3 | TRBD1 | TRBV19 | . | TGTGCCAGTAGTCCACGACCGGGACAGGGGGCAGATACGCAGTATTTT | CASSPRPGQGADTQYF
TRBJ2-7 | TRBD1 | TRBV2 | . | TGTGCCAGCACACAGGGGGGCCACGAGCAGTACTTC | CASTQGGHEQYF
TRBJ2-7 | TRBD2 | TRBV5-6 | . | TGTGCCAGCAGCGCGAGACTAGCGGGGGAGCAGTACTTC | CASSARLAGEQYF
TRBJ1-2 | TRBD1 | TRBV30 | . | TGTGCCTGGAGGACAGGGGTTGACTATGGCTACACCTTC | CAWRTGVDYGYTF
TRBJ1-5 | . | TRBV19 | . | TGTGCCAGTATAAGCCCGGGGAAGGGGAATCAGCCCCAGCATTTT | CASISPGKGNQPQHF
TRBJ1-3 | TRBD1 | TRBV28 | . | TGTGCCAGCAGTGGGTGGGACAGGCGGGACACCATATATTTT | CASSGWDRRDTIYF
TRBJ2-1 | TRBD1 | TRBV9 | . | TGTGCCAGCAGCAAAGGACAGGGGGCGCGGTTTGAGCAGTTCTTC | CASSKGQGARFEQFF
TRBJ1-5 | TRBD1 | TRBV30 | . | TGTGCCTGGAGTGTACGTCTGGGACAGGGGATGTTTTCGAATCAGCCCCAGCATTTT | CAWSVRLGQGMFSNQPQHF
TRBJ1-2 | TRBD1 | TRBV11-3 | many | TGTGCCAGCAGCTCGGCACAGGGGGATGGCTACACCTTC | CASSSAQGDGYTF
TRBJ1-2 | TRBD1 | TRBV5-1 | . | TGCGCCAGCAGCTTGGGGACAGGAGGGAACTATGGCTACACCTTC | CASSLGTGGNYGYTF
TRBJ1-1 | . | TRBV6-1 | once | TGTGCCAGCAGTGTATCTGGTTACAACACTGAAGCTTTCTTT | CASSVSGYNTEAFF
TRBJ1-2 | . | TRBV5-1 | . | TGCGCCAGCAGCCCACAGTACGAGGGCTATGGCTACACCTTC | CASSPQYEGYGYTF
TRBJ1-6 | . | TRBV5-1 | . | TGCGCCAGCAGCTTGGAAGCCCCGGTTGGATCTTCACCCCTCCACTTT | CASSLEAPVGSSPLHF
TRBJ1-5 | . | TRBV2 | . | TGTGCCAGCAGCGTTGACAATAGCAATCAGCCCCAGCATTTT | CASSVDNSNQPQHF
TRBJ1-1 | TRBD1 | TRBV19 | . | TGTGCCAGTAGTGCAAACCGGGACAGGGCTTTCTTT | CASSANRDRAFF